Shown below are 32 T cell receptor beta chains from a single sample sequenced in a study of T-cell memory formation after mild COVID-19. MiXCR was run by TCRdb on the 5' RACE reads, yielding one entry per CDR3 protein. The sample holds about 180,000 distinct CDR3 sequences, roughly 16% seen once. The sequenced sample consisted of PBMCs or a T cell subset sorted from them (not recorded which). The receptors were sampled from an adult woman who had mild COVID-19 (a few samples of this study predate the infection). Cell type and time point are not known.

This chain joins TRBV5-1 and TRBJ2-3; 12 bases line up with TRBD2. V dropped 4 bases and J dropped 2; count of bases not matched to a gene: 8. Germline values: CDR1 SGHRS, CDR2 YFSETQ. The CDR3 is made up of 17 amino acids. The CDR3 loop is CASSRLAGVLTTDTQYF. CDR3 nucleotides: TGCGCCAGCAGCAGACTAGCGGGGGTGTTGACCACAGATACGCAGTATTTT.

The chain recombines TRBV6-5 with TRBJ2-7; possibly TRBD1 for D (5 bases). CDR3 length equals 12 residues. CDR1 and CDR2 from the germline V gene are MNHEY and SVGAGI. The ends were cut back, 6 bases at V and 3 bases at J, with 9 bases in the middle. The CDR3 loop is CASRAGNYEQYF. In nucleotides, the CDR3 is TGTGCCAGCAGGGCAGGGAACTACGAGCAGTACTTC.

This clonotype was found a few times. The gene calls are TRBV5-1 and TRBJ2-2; no clear D. The germline V and J ends were trimmed by 2 bases and 6 bases, with 20 bases remaining between them. Germline lookup yields CDR1 SGHRS and CDR2 YFSETQ. The length of the CDR3 is 17 residues. The chain's CDR3 is CASSLVRQSVLPGELFF. CDR3 bases: TGCGCCAGCAGCTTAGTTCGGCAGAGTGTCCTACCCGGGGAGCTGTTTTTT. Full variable domain (remainder filled in from reference TRBV5-1 and TRBJ2-2): KAGVTQTPRYLIKTRGQQVTLSCSPISGHRSVSWYQQTPGQGLQFLFEYFSETQRNKGNFPGRFSGRQFSNSRSEMNVSTLELGDSALYLCASSLVRQSVLPGELFFGEGSRLTVL.

This chain links TRBV7-8 with TRBJ2-7, with D uncertain. V lost 5 bases and J lost 7, with 15 bases in between. There are 13 residues in the CDR3. CDR1 and CDR2 (germline): SGHVS, FQNEAQ. CDR3 residues: CASSKNGGVEQYF. For the CDR3, the DNA is TGTGCCAGCAGCAAAAACGGTGGGGTTGAGCAGTACTTC.

This clonotype was counted ten times or more. The chain uses TRBV15 and TRBJ2-7; weak D call: TRBD1 (5 bases). CDR3 length: 14 amino acids. Germline CDR1 reads LNHNV; CDR2 reads YYDKDF (reference sequence). Trimming removed 0 bases from V and 2 bases from J, with 8 bases in between. The CDR3 DNA is TGTGCCACCAGCAGAGACGACAGTACCTACGAGCAGTACTTC. Protein sequence: CATSRDDSTYEQYF.

This clonotype has just a few counts. J is TRBJ2-1 and V is TRBV15, with 9 bases aligning to TRBD2. V gave up 0 bases and J gave up 7 bases; unmatched junction bases: 7. The germline V gene encodes CDR1 LNHNV and CDR2 YYDKDF (reference sequence). The CDR3 length is 16 residues. The CDR3, as DNA: TGTGCCACCAGCAGAGAAGATAGCGGGAGTCCAAATGAGCAGTTCTTC. This encodes CATSREDSGSPNEQFF. The full variable domain, rest sourced from reference TRBV15 and TRBJ2-1, is DAMVIQNPRYQVTQFGKPVTLSCSQTLNHNVMYWYQQKSSQAPKLLFHYYDKDFNNEADTPDNFQSRRPNTSFCFLDIRSPGLGDTAMYLCATSREDSGSPNEQFFGPGTRLTVL.

This chain uses TRBV9 with TRBJ2-7; possibly TRBD2 for D (6 bases). V was clipped by 0 bases and J by 6 bases, with 13 bases between them. Germline V gives CDR1 SGDLS, CDR2 YYNGEE. The CDR3 is 14 residues long. The CDR3 DNA reads TGTGCCAGCAGCGTAGAAGGGAGGACATCCGAGCAGTACTTC. Protein sequence: CASSVEGRTSEQYF.

This clonotype was picked up a small number of times. The chain employs TRBV6-2 or TRBV6-3 and TRBJ2-7; D not certain. V dropped 7 bases and J dropped 0 bases, with 16 bases sitting between them. The germline V gene encodes CDR1 MNHEY and CDR2 SVGEGT. CDR3 size: 15 residues. This CDR3 reads CASTDGYLLSYEQYF. DNA of the CDR3: TGTGCCAGCACCGACGGGTATTTGCTCTCCTACGAGCAGTACTTC.

This sequence joins TRBV27 and TRBJ1-5, with D possibly being TRBD1 (6 bases). This CDR3 spans 15 amino acids. Germline V gene data show CDR1 as MNHEY and CDR2 as SMNVEV (reference sequence). Trimming pared 0 bases from V and 4 bases from J, leaving 10 bases between. The CDR3 DNA sequence: TGTGCCAGCAGTTTATCCACGCAGGGGAATCAGCCCCAGCATTTT. This translates into CASSLSTQGNQPQHF.

Only a few counts were recorded for this clonotype. The chain is built from TRBV29-1 and TRBJ2-5; the match to TRBD2 covers 8 bases. The CDR3 is 14 amino acids. CDR1 is SQVTM, CDR2 ANQGSEA, per germline. The V gene end was trimmed by 4 bases and the J gene end by 2 bases; junction bases not matched to a gene: 6. CDR3 region: CSVAVSSGQETQYF. Written as DNA, the CDR3 is TGCAGCGTTGCAGTCTCTAGCGGGCAAGAGACCCAGTACTTC.

This clonotype was counted ten times or more. V usage is TRBV12-3 or TRBV12-4 and J usage is TRBJ2-1; 10 nucleotides agree with TRBD2. Trimming removed 6 bases from V and 5 bases from J; junction bases left unmatched: 4. The CDR3 sequence is 14 residues long. In DNA form, the CDR3 reads TGTGCCAGCAGCCCCGGACTAGCGGACAATGAGCAGTTCTTC. Translated: CASSPGLADNEQFF.

This clonotype appeared a few times. This CDR3 is CASSDPGPGSHEQFF. As DNA, the CDR3 is TGTGCCAGCAGTGACCCGGGACCAGGCTCCCATGAGCAGTTCTTC. The V and J genes are TRBV6-1 and TRBJ2-1, with D perhaps matching TRBD1 or TRBD2 (5 bases each). The germline V gene encodes CDR1 MNHNS and CDR2 SASEGT. V was shortened by 3 bases and J by 8 bases, with 17 bases between the two germline ends. There are 15 residues in the CDR3.

This chain joins TRBV6-4 and TRBJ2-7; D unresolved. From germline, CDR1 is MRHNA and CDR2 SNTAGT. The CDR3 spans 16 residues. The V and J ends lost 0 bases and 1 base respectively, with 13 bases between them. The CDR3 loop reads CASSDSTPRRSYEQYF. In DNA, the CDR3 is TGTGCCAGCAGTGACTCGACCCCACGAAGATCCTACGAGCAGTACTTC.

This clonotype was observed a handful of times. The genes are TRBV20-1 and TRBJ1-1; D is perhaps TRBD1 (5 bases). Germline CDR1 and CDR2: DFQATT and SNEGSKA (reference sequence). The CDR3 runs 13 residues. The V end was cut by 6 bases, the J end by 8 bases, with 19 bases between. CDR3 nucleotides: TGCAGTGCCCAGGGACTGCGGAGCGACGAAGCTTTCTTT. Translating it yields CSAQGLRSDEAFF.

This clonotype was recorded a few times. The V gene is TRBV5-4, the J gene TRBJ2-1, with D hard to call. The CDR3 is made up of 17 amino acids. Germline CDR1 and CDR2: SGHNT and YYREEE (reference sequence). V lost 0 bases, J lost 4 bases, and 17 bases lay in between. The CDR3 bases are TGTGCCAGCAGCTTGGGGGTGACACAATCGAGTTACAATGAGCAGTTCTTC. Protein: CASSLGVTQSSYNEQFF. Combining the CDR3 with reference TRBV5-4 and TRBJ2-1 gives the whole variable domain ETGVTQSPTHLIKTRGQQVTLRCSSQSGHNTVSWYQQALGQGPQFIFQYYREEENGRGNFPPRFSGLQFPNYSSELNVNALELDDSALYLCASSLGVTQSSYNEQFFGPGTRLTVL.

This clonotype came up a few times. The genes are TRBV6-5 and TRBJ2-7; 10 nucleotides match TRBD1. The CDR3 totals 16 residues. The junction had 7 bases not matched to a gene; V was cut back by 2 bases and J by 3 bases. CDR1 MNHEY and CDR2 SVGAGI come from the germline V gene. The CDR3 region has the DNA TGTGCCAGCAGTTACGGACTCCGGGACAGGGGCTACGAGCAGTACTTC. Residues: CASSYGLRDRGYEQYF.

This sequence joins TRBV3-1 and TRBJ2-1, with TRBD2 matching over 11 bases. V lost 6 bases, J lost 0 bases, and 7 bases stayed unmatched. CDR1 and CDR2 from the germline V gene are LGHDT and YNNKEL (reference sequence). The CDR3 consists of 17 residues. The CDR3 DNA reads as TGTGCCAGCAGGTATACTAGCGGGGGAGGCTCCTACAATGAGCAGTTCTTC. Protein product: CASRYTSGGGSYNEQFF.

The V gene is TRBV29-1, the J gene TRBJ2-3; D call uncertain. CDR3 length: 13 residues. The germline gives CDR1 SQVTM, CDR2 ANQGSEA. V lost 2 bases to trimming and J lost 2 bases, with 8 bases between them. The CDR3 loop reads CSVEHWYTDTQYF. In DNA, the CDR3 is TGCAGCGTTGAACATTGGTACACAGATACGCAGTATTTT.

The chain combines TRBV11-2 with TRBJ1-5; no clear D gene. V was trimmed by 3 bases and J by 6 bases, leaving 9 bases between them. Germline V gives CDR1 SGHAT, CDR2 FQNNGV. This CDR3 contains 13 residues. The CDR3 loop is CASSLGQLQPQHF. For the CDR3, the DNA is TGTGCCAGCAGCTTGGGTCAGCTTCAGCCCCAGCATTTT.

As for this clonotype: Compared with germline, one end of the junction differs, possibly owing to a read error. This chain links TRBV7-7 with TRBJ2-7; no definite D call. Germline V gene data show CDR1 as SSHAT and CDR2 as FNYEAQ (reference sequence). The CDR3 is 11 amino acids. The chain's CDR3 is CASSLESEQYF. CDR3 nucleotide sequence: TGTGCTAGCAGCCTGGAGTCCGAGCAGTACTTC. The whole variable domain, filled in from reference TRBV7-7 and TRBJ2-7, reads GAGVSQSPRYKVTKRGQDVTLRCDPISSHATLYWYQQALGQGPEFLTYFNYEAQPDKSGLPSDRFSAERPEGSISTLTIQRTEQRDSAMYRCASSLESEQYFGPGTRLTVT.

This clonotype was seen more than once but under ten times. This rearrangement joins TRBV5-1 to TRBJ2-6; a weak D match, TRBD1 (5 bases). CDR1 SGHRS and CDR2 YFSETQ come from the germline V gene. CDR3 length equals 17 residues. The V end was cut by 2 bases, the J end by 3 bases, with 15 bases between. This CDR3 reads CASSLSGAQFGANVLTF. As DNA, the CDR3 is TGCGCCAGCAGCTTAAGTGGGGCTCAGTTTGGGGCCAACGTCCTGACTTTC.

This clonotype occurred a few times. This chain links TRBV7-9 with TRBJ2-1, with TRBD2 matching 9 bases. The CDR3 loop spans 15 amino acids. CDR1 is SEHNR and CDR2 is FQNEAQ in the germline V gene (reference sequence). With V trimmed by 5 bases and J by 5 bases, 7 bases remained unmatched. The CDR3 DNA is TGTGCCAGCAGCCCGCGGGGGGGCCTTAACAATGAGCAGTTCTTC. Its protein product is CASSPRGGLNNEQFF.

This sequence joins TRBV19 and TRBJ1-5, with 10 bases that match TRBD1. The CDR3 runs to 16 residues. Germline V gene data show CDR1 as LNHDA and CDR2 as SQIVND (reference sequence). With V trimmed by 5 bases and J by 7 bases, 11 bases remained unmatched. The DNA for the CDR3 is TGTGCCAGTAGTCCATTCCGACAGGGGGCAAGACAGCCCCAGCATTTT. This gives the protein CASSPFRQGARQPQHF.

This chain joins TRBV7-9 and TRBJ1-1, with D possibly being TRBD1 (5 bases). The CDR3 contains 14 residues. Germline CDR1 reads SEHNR; CDR2 reads FQNEAQ (reference sequence). V was pared by 0 bases and J by 7 bases, with 12 bases between. In DNA, the CDR3 is TGTGCCAGCAGCTTAGCGCTGGGGCAGCGTGAAGCTTTCTTT. Translation: CASSLALGQREAFF. Based on the CDR3 plus reference TRBV7-9 and TRBJ1-1, the full variable domain is DTGVSQNPRHKITKRGQNVTFRCDPISEHNRLYWYRQTLGQGPEFLTYFQNEAQLEKSRLLSDRFSAERPKGSFSTLEIQRTEQGDSAMYLCASSLALGQREAFFGQGTRLTVV.

In its sample, this clonotype was seen a few times. V gene TRBV20-1 combines with J gene TRBJ2-3; tentative D call: TRBD2 (5 bases). Trimming shortened V by 6 bases and J by 2 bases, and 18 bases separated the two germline ends. Germline-derived CDR1 and CDR2 are DFQATT and SNEGSKA (reference sequence). The CDR3 loop spans 15 amino acids. DNA of the CDR3: TGCAGTGCCGCCCTGTCCGGACTTCCCACAGATACGCAGTATTTT. Translated, it gives CSAALSGLPTDTQYF.

This chain links TRBV7-2 with TRBJ1-2; D unresolved. V was cut by 5 bases and J by 4 bases, with 11 bases left in between. Germline values: CDR1 SGHTA, CDR2 FQGNSA. The CDR3 consists of 13 residues. The CDR3 coding sequence is TGTGCCAGCAGCCTCAGAATTTTCTATGGCTACACCTTC. This codes for CASSLRIFYGYTF.

This clonotype has just a few counts. The chain uses TRBV6-1 and TRBJ2-7; a possible D gene is TRBD1 (6 bases). This CDR3 is 14 amino acids long. Germline V CDR1 and CDR2: MNHNS, SASEGT. Trimming shortened V by 6 bases and J by 3 bases, and 15 bases separated the two germline ends. CDR3 DNA: TGTGCCAGCAGCCTGCGACAGGCCCGCTACGAGCAGTACTTC. It translates to CASSLRQARYEQYF.

This clonotype was observed a handful of times. The CDR3 loop is CASSLGGQGRYNEQFF. DNA of the CDR3: TGCGCCAGCAGCTTGGGGGGACAGGGCCGTTACAATGAGCAGTTCTTC. The rearrangement uses TRBV5-1 and TRBJ2-1, with 9 bases that match TRBD1. The V gene's germline CDR1 is SGHRS and CDR2 YFSETQ. The CDR3 has 16 residues. Unmatched junction bases numbered 5, after V lost 0 bases and J lost 4 bases. Full variable domain (missing parts from reference TRBV5-1 and TRBJ2-1): KAGVTQTPRYLIKTRGQQVTLSCSPISGHRSVSWYQQTPGQGLQFLFEYFSETQRNKGNFPGRFSGRQFSNSRSEMNVSTLELGDSALYLCASSLGGQGRYNEQFFGPGTRLTVL.

This clonotype was observed a few times. This rearrangement joins TRBV4-3 to TRBJ1-2, with 9 bases matching TRBD1. CDR3 length: 16 residues. Trimming at V came to 1 base and at J to 0 bases, leaving 3 bases not matched to a gene. Germline CDR1 is LGHNA and CDR2 is YSLEER. CDR3 nucleotides: TGCGCCAGCAGCCAAGTCACAGGGGGCGCTAACTATGGCTACACCTTC. Its translation: CASSQVTGGANYGYTF.

This chain joins TRBV21-1 and TRBJ2-1; the table names TRBD1, a call not compared with the DNA. TRBV21-1 is tagged as a pseudogene. This CDR3 spans 17 amino acids. The CDR3 nucleotides read TGTGCCAGCAGCCGGCGGACCCTCTCCAGCTCCTACAATGAGCAGTTCTTC. It yields the protein CASSRRTLSSSYNEQFF.

The V gene is TRBV12-3 or TRBV12-4, the J gene TRBJ2-2; the D gene is possibly TRBD2 (5 bases). The V end lost 7 bases, the J end lost 7 bases, and 13 bases lay between the germline ends. CDR3 size: 13 residues. The CDR3 DNA sequence: TGTGCCAGCACAGTCGGGGAGAACGGGGAGCTGTTTTTT. The encoded protein is CASTVGENGELFF.

Concerning this clonotype: This may come from a read error, since a much larger clone is one base off. This rearrangement joins TRBV29-1 to TRBJ2-7, with TRBD2 matching over 14 bases. Germline trimming cut 5 bases from V and 4 bases from J; bases unmatched to any gene: 4. The germline V gene encodes CDR1 SQVTM and CDR2 ANQGSEA. The length of the CDR3 is 14 residues. CDR3 DNA: TGCAGCGTTCTGACTAGCGGGAGGGGGTACGAGCAGTACTTC. Translated, it gives CSVLTSGRGYEQYF.